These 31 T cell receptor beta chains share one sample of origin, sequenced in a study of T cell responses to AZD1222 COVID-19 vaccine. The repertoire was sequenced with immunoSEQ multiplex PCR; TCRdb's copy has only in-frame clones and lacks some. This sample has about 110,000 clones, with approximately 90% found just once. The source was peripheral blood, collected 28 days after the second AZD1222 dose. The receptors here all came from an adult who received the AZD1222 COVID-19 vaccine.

The DNA of the CDR3 is TGTGCCAGCAGCTTGGTACAAAGGGGGGATGGCTACACCTTC. This translates into CASSLVQRGDGYTF. The rearrangement uses TRBV5-6 and TRBJ1-2, with a tentative D call TRBD1 (6 bases). Germline V gene sequence: CDR1 SGHDT, CDR2 YYEEEE. The CDR3 covers 14 residues. Trimming removed 0 bases from V and 6 bases from J, with 12 bases in between. Supplemented by reference TRBV5-6 and TRBJ1-2, the full variable domain reads DAGVTQSPTHLIKTRGQQVTLRCSPKSGHDTVSWYQQALGQGPQFIFQYYEEEERQRGNFPDRFSGHQFPNYSSELNVNALLLGDSALYLCASSLVQRGDGYTFGSGTRLTVV.

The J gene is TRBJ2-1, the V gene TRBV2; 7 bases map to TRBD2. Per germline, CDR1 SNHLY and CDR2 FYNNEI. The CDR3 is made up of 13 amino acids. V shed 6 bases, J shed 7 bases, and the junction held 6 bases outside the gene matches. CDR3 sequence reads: CASSPGLENEQFF. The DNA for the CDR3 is TGTGCCAGCAGCCCAGGACTAGAGAATGAGCAGTTCTTC.

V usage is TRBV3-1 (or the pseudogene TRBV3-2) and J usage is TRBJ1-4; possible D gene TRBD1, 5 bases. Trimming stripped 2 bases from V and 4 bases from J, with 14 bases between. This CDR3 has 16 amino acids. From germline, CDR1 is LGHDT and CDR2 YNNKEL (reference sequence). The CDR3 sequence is CASSQKGREFNEKLFF. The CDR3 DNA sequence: TGTGCCAGCAGCCAAAAGGGGAGGGAGTTTAATGAAAAACTGTTTTTT.

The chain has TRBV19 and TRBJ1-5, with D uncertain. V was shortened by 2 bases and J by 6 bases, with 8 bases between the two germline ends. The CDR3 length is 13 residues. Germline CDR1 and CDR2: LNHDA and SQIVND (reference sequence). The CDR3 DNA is TGTGCCAGTAGTATATTGGCGGCTCAGCCCCAGCATTTT. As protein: CASSILAAQPQHF.

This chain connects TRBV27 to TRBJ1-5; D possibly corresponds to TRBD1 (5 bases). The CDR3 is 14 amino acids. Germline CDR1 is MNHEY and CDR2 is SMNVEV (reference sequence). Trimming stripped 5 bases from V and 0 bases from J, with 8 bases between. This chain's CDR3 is CASSPRDSNQPQHF. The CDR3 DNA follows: TGTGCCAGCAGTCCCAGGGATAGCAATCAGCCCCAGCATTTT.

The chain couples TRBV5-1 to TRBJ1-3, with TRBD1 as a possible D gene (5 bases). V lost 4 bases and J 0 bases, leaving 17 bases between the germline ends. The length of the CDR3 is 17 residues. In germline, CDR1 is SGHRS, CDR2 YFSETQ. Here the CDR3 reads CASSPEAGTFSGNTIYF. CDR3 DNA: TGCGCCAGCAGCCCTGAGGCAGGGACCTTCTCTGGAAACACCATATATTTT.

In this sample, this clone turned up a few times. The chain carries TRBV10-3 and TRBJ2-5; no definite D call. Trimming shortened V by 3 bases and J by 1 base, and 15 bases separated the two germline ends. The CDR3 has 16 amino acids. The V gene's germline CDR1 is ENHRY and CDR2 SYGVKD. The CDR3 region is CAISESYASSQETQYF. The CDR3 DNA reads TGTGCCATCAGTGAATCGTATGCATCCTCCCAAGAGACCCAGTACTTC.

The CDR3 sequence is CASSLSWDSPLHF. DNA of the CDR3: TGTGCCAGTAGTTTATCCTGGGATTCACCCCTCCACTTT. The rearrangement uses TRBV19 and TRBJ1-6; D remains unclear. Germline V lookup: CDR1 LNHDA, CDR2 SQIVND (reference sequence). The CDR3 totals 13 residues. The V and J ends lost 5 bases and 8 bases respectively, with 10 bases between them.

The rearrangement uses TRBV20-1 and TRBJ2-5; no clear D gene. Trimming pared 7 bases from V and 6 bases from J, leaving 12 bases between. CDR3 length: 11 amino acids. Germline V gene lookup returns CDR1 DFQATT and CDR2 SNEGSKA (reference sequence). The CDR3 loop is CSVSSLKTQYF. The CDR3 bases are TGCAGTGTGTCCTCGCTGAAGACCCAGTACTTC.

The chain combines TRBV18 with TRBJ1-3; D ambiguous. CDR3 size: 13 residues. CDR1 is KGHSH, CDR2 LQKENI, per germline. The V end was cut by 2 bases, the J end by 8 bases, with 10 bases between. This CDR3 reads CASSPGIEDTIYF. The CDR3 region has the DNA TGTGCCAGCTCACCAGGGATTGAAGACACCATATATTTT.

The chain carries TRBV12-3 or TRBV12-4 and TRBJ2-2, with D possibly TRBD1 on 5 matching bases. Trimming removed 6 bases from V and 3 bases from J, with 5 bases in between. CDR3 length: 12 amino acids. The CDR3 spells CASSRDTGELFF. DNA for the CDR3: TGTGCCAGCAGCAGGGACACCGGGGAGCTGTTTTTT.

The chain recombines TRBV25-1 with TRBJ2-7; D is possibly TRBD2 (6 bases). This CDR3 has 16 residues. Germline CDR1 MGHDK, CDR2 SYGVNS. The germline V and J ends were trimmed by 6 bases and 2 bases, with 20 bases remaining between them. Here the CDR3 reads CASSPMSGGHPYEQYF. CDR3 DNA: TGTGCCAGCAGCCCCATGTCCGGGGGTCATCCCTACGAGCAGTACTTC.

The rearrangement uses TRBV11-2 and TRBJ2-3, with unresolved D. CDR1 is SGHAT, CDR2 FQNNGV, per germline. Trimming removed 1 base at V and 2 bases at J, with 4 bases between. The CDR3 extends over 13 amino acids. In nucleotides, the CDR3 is TGTGCCAGCAGCTTAGCCGCCACAGATACGCAGTATTTT. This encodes CASSLAATDTQYF.

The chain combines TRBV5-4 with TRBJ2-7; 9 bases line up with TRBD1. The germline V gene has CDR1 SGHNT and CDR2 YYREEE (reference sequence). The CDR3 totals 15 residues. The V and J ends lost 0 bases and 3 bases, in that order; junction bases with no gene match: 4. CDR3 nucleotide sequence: TGTGCCAGCAGCTTGGCCGGGGACAGGGACTACGAGCAGTACTTC. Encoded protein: CASSLAGDRDYEQYF.

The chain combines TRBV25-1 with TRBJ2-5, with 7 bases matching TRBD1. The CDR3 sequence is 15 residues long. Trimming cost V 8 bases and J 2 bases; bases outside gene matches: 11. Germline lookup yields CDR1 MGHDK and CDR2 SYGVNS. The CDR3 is CASGKTGAPQETQYF. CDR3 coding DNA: TGTGCCAGCGGAAAAACAGGGGCACCTCAAGAGACCCAGTACTTC.

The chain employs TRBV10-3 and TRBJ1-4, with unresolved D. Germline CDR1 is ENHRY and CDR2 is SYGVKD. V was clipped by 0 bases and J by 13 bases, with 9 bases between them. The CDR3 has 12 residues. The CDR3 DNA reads TGTGCCATCAGTGAGTCTCTGGATATACTGTTTTTT. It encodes CAISESLDILFF.

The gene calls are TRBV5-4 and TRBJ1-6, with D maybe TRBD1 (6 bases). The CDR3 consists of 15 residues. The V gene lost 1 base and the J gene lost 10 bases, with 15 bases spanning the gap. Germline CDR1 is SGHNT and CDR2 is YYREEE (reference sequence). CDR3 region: CASSLSGRGGSPLHF. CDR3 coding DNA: TGTGCCAGCAGCTTGTCTGGCAGGGGAGGATCACCCCTCCACTTT.

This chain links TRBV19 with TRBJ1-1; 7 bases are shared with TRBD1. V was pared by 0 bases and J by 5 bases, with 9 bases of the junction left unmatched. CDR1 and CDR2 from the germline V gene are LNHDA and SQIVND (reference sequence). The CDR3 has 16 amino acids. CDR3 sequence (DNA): TGTGCCAGTAGTATAGATCCAGGAGAGGGGGCGACTGAAGCTTTCTTT. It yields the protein CASSIDPGEGATEAFF.

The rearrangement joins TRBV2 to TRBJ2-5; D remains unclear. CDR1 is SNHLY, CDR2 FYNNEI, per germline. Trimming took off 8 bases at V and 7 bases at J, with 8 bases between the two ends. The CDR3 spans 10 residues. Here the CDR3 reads CASGVPTQYF. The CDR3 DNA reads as TGTGCCAGCGGTGTGCCGACCCAGTACTTC.

In DNA form, the CDR3 reads TGTGCCAGCAGTCCCGGGGAGAACAATGAGCAGTTCTTC. Its translation is CASSPGENNEQFF. The chain combines TRBV27 with TRBJ2-1; tentative D call: TRBD2 (5 bases). CDR1 is MNHEY and CDR2 is SMNVEV in the germline V gene (reference sequence). The germline V and J ends were trimmed by 5 bases and 5 bases, with 10 bases remaining between them. The CDR3 has 13 residues.

In DNA, the CDR3 is TGTGCCAGCTCACCAACTAGCGGGGTACTCAGGAATGAGCAGTTCTTC. Translating gives CASSPTSGVLRNEQFF. The chain joins TRBV18 to TRBJ2-1; 10 bases align to TRBD2. The length of the CDR3 is 16 residues. CDR1 and CDR2 from the germline V gene are KGHSH and LQKENI. The ends lost 2 bases at V and 7 bases at J; junction bases unmatched: 8.

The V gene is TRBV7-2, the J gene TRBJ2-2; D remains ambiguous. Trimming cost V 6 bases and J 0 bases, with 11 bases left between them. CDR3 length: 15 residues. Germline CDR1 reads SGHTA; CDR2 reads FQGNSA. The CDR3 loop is CASRMWAANTGELFF. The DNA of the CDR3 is TGTGCCAGCAGAATGTGGGCCGCGAACACCGGGGAGCTGTTTTTT.

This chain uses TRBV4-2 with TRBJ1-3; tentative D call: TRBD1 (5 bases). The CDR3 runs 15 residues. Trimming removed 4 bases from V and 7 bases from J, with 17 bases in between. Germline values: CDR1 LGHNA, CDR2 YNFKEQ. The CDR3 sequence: CASSRESREGNTIYF. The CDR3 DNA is TGTGCCAGCAGCCGAGAGAGCAGGGAGGGTAACACCATATATTTT.

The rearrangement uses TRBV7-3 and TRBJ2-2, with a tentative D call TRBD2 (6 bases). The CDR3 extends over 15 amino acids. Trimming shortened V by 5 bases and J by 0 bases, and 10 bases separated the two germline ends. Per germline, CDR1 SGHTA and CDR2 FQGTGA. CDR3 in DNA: TGTGCCAGCAGCGCGGGGACCGCGAACACCGGGGAGCTGTTTTTT. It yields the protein CASSAGTANTGELFF.

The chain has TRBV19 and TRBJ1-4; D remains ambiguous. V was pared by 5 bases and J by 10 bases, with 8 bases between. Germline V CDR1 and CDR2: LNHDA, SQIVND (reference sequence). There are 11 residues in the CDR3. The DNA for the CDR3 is TGTGCCAGTAGTTCCAGCGGAAAACTGTTTTTT. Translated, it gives CASSSSGKLFF. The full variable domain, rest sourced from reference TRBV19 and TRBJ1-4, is DGGITQSPKYLFRKEGQNVTLSCEQNLNHDAMYWYRQDPGQGLRLIYYSQIVNDFQKGDIAEGYSVSREKKESFPLTVTSAQKNPTAFYLCASSSSGKLFFGSGTQLSVL.

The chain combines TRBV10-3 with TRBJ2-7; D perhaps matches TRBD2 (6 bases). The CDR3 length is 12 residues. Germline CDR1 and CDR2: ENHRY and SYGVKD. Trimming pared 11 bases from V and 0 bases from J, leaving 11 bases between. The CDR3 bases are TGTGCCGCCGGGGGTAGCTCCTACGAGCAGTACTTC. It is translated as CAAGGSSYEQYF.

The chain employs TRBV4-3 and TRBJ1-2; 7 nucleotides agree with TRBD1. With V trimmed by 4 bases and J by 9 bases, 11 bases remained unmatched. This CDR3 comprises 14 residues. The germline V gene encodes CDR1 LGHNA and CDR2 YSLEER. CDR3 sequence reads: CASSLNTGVGSYTF. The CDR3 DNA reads TGCGCCAGCAGCCTAAATACAGGGGTCGGGAGCTACACCTTC.

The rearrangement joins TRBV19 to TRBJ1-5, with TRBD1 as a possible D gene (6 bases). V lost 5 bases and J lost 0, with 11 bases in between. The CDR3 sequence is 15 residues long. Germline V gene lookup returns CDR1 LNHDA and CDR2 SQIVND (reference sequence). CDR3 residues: CASSPGHLSNQPQHF. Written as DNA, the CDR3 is TGTGCCAGTAGTCCGGGACACCTTAGCAATCAGCCCCAGCATTTT.

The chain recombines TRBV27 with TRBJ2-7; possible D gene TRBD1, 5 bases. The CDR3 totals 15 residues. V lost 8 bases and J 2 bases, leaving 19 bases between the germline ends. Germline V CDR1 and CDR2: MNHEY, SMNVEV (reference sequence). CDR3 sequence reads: CASSFIYRPPYEQYF. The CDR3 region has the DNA TGTGCCAGCTCATTTATATACAGGCCCCCCTACGAGCAGTACTTC.

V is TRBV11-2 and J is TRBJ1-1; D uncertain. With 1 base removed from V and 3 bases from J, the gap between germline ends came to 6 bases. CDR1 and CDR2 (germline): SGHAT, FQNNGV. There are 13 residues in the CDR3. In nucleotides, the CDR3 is TGTGCCAGCAGCTTAGCGTTCTACACTGAAGCTTTCTTT. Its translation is CASSLAFYTEAFF.

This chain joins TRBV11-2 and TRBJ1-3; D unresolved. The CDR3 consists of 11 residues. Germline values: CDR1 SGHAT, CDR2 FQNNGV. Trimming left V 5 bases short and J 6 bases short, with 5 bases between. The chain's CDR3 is CASSRLNTIYF. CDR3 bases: TGTGCCAGCAGCCGATTAAACACCATATATTTT.